The T cell receptor (beta chain) described here comes from a study of cytomegalovirus exposure and HLA in healthy donors. Points from the study as a whole: The availability of immune exposure information extended only to CMV serostatus. Researchers counted some 150 TCR beta chains as cytomegalovirus-associated.

With 60 Vbeta and 13 Jbeta primers, the PCR was carried out. Sequenced by immunoSEQ multiplex PCR; TCRdb stores in-frame clones only, minus some. The sample includes more than 250,000 clones, 70% to 90% of them seen just once. Concerning this clone: What it recognizes is unknown.

The CDR3 totals 15 residues. V was cut by 0 bases and J by 4 bases, with 14 bases left in between. Germline V gene data show CDR1 as SGDLS and CDR2 as YYNGEE. Sequenced material: PBMCs. This clonotype was obtained from a woman aged 18 to 35 in good health and CMV-seronegative. V and J are TRBV9 and TRBJ2-7; weak D call: TRBD2 (5 bases). The CDR3 sequence: CASSVEGGRGYEQYF. The CDR3 bases are TGTGCCAGCAGCGTAGAAGGCGGGCGAGGATACGAGCAGTACTTC.